This record covers a single T cell receptor (beta chain). J gave up 8 bases and V 2 bases, and 7 bases lay outside the gene matches. The CDR3 contains 15 residues. Germline values: CDR1 SGHTA, CDR2 FQGNSA. Produced via immunoSEQ multiplex PCR; TCRdb's table is partial and in-frame only. The sample lists about 110,000 clones; around nine tenths were seen once. These data belong to a study of control samples from healthy donors and cancer patients. The chain recombines TRBV7-2 with TRBJ2-1; 9 bases map to TRBD2. Sequencing was performed on blood. This receptor was identified in a human donor in good health. The donor label of this sample is uncertain. CDR3 bases: TGTGCCAGCAGCTTAATGCGGGGGGGCCTGGATGAGCAGTTCTTC. It is translated as CASSLMRGGLDEQFF.